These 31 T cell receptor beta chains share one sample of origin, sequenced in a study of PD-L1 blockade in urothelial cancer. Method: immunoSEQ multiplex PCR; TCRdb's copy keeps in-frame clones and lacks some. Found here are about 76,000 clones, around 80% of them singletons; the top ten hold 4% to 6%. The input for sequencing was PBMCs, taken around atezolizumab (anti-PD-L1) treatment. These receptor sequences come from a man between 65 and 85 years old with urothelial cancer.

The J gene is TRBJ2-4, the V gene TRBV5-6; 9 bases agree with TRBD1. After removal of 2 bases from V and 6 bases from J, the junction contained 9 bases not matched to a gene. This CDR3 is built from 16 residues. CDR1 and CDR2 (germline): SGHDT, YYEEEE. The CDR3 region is CASSFSSGQGGNIQYF. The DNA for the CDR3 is TGTGCCAGCAGCTTCTCTTCGGGACAGGGTGGAAACATTCAGTACTTC.

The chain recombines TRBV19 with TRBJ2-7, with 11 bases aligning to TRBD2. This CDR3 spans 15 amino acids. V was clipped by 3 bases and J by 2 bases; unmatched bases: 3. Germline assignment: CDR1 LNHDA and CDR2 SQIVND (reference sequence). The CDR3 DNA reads TGTGCCAGTAGTATCGGGACTAGCGGTACCTACGAGCAGTACTTC. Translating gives CASSIGTSGTYEQYF.

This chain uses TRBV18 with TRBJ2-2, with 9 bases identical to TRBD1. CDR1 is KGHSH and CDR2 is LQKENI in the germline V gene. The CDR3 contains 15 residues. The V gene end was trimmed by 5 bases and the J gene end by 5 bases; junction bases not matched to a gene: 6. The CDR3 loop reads CASSSGTGRTGELFF. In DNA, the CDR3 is TGTGCCAGCTCATCCGGGACAGGGCGAACCGGGGAGCTGTTTTTT.

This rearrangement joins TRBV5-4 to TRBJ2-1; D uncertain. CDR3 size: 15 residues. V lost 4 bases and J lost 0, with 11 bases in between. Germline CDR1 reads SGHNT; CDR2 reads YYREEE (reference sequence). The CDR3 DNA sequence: TGTGCCAGCAGCCTAGAGAGTAGCTCCTACAATGAGCAGTTCTTC. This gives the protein CASSLESSSYNEQFF. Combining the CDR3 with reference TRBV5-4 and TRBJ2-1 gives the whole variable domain ETGVTQSPTHLIKTRGQQVTLRCSSQSGHNTVSWYQQALGQGPQFIFQYYREEENGRGNFPPRFSGLQFPNYSSELNVNALELDDSALYLCASSLESSSYNEQFFGPGTRLTVL.

CDR3 nucleotides: TGTGCCAGGACTAGCGGGGGGGATGAGCAGTTCTTC. Its translation: CARTSGGDEQFF. The rearrangement uses TRBV2 and TRBJ2-1; TRBD2 aligns across 14 bases. Germline trimming cut 9 bases from V and 8 bases from J; bases unmatched to any gene: 0. Germline V lookup: CDR1 SNHLY, CDR2 FYNNEI. The CDR3 covers 12 residues.

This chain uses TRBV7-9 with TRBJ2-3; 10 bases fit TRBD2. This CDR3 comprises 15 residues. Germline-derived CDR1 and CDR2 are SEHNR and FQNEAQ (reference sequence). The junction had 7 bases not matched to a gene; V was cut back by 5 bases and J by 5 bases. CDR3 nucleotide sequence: TGTGCCAGCAGCCAAGCGGGAGGGCAGGGAGATACGCAGTATTTT. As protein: CASSQAGGQGDTQYF.

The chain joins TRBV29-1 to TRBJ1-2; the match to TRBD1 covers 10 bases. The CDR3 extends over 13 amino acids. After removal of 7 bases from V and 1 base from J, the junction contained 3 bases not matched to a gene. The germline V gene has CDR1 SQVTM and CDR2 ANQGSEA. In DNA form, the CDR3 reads TGCAGCGCCGGGACAGGGGTTAACTATGGCTACACCTTC. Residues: CSAGTGVNYGYTF.

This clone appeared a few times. The CDR3 sequence: CASRPSGGAGYEQYF. As DNA, the CDR3 is TGTGCCAGCAGACCTTCAGGGGGCGCGGGCTACGAGCAGTACTTC. The chain links TRBV27 to TRBJ2-7; 8 nucleotides match TRBD1. Per the germline V gene, CDR1 is MNHEY and CDR2 is SMNVEV (reference sequence). V gave up 6 bases and J gave up 3 bases; unmatched junction bases: 10. The CDR3 loop spans 15 amino acids.

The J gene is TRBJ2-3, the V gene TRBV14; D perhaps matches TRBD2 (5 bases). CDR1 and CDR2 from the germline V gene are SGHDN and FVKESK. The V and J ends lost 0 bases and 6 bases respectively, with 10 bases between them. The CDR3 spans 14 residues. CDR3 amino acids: CASSQDRRGDTQYF. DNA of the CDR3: TGTGCCAGCAGCCAAGATCGCAGAGGGGATACGCAGTATTTT.

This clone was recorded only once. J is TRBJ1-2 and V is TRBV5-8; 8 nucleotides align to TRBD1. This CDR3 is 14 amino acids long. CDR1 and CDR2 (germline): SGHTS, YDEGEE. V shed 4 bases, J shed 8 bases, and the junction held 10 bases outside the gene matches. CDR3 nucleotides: TGTGCCAGCAGCCTAGGGGACAGGCCAGGGGGCTACACCTTC. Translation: CASSLGDRPGGYTF. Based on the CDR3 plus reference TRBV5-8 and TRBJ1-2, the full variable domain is EAGVTQSPTHLIKTRGQQATLRCSPISGHTSVYWYQQALGLGLQFLLWYDEGEERNRGNFPPRFSGRQFPNYSSELNVNALELEDSALYLCASSLGDRPGGYTFGSGTRLTVV.

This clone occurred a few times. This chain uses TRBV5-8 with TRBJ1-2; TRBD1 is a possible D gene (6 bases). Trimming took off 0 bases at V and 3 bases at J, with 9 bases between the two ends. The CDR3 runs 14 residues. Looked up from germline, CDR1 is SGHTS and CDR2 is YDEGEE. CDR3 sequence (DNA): TGTGCCAGCAGCTTGGCGGGGGGCGACTATGGCTACACCTTC. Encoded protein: CASSLAGGDYGYTF. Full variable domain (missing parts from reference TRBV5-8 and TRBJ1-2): EAGVTQSPTHLIKTRGQQATLRCSPISGHTSVYWYQQALGLGLQFLLWYDEGEERNRGNFPPRFSGRQFPNYSSELNVNALELEDSALYLCASSLAGGDYGYTFGSGTRLTVV.

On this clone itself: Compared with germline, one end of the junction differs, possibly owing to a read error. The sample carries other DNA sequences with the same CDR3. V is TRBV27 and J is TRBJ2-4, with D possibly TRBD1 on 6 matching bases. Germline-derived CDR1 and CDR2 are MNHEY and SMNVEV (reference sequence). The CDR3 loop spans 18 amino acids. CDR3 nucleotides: TGTGCCAGCAGTCCACAAACTAGGACAGCAGGGGCCAAAAACATTCAATACTTC. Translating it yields CASSPQTRTAGAKNIQYF.

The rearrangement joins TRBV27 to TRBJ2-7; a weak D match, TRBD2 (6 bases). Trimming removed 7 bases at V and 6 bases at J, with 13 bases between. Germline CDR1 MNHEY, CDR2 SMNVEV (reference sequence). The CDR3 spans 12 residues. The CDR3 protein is CASMGEDLEQYF. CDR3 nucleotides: TGTGCCAGCATGGGGGAGGATCTCGAGCAGTACTTC.

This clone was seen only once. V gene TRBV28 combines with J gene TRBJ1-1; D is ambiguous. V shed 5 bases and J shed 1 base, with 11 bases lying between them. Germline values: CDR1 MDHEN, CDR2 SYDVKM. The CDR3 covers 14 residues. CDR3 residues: CASSPTRQNTEAFF. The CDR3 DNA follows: TGTGCCAGCAGTCCGACGCGACAGAACACTGAAGCTTTCTTT.

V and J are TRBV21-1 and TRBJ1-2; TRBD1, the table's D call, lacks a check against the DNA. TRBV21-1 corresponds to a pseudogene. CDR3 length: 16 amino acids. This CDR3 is CASSRRGTGANYGYTF. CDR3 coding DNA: TGTGCCAGCAGCCGAAGGGGGACAGGGGCTAACTATGGCTACACCTTC.

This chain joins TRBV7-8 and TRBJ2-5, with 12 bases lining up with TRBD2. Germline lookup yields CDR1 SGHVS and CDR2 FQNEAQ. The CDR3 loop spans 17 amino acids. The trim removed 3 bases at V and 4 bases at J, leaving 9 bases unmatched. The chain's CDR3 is CASSFMQGLAGRETQYF. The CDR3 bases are TGTGCCAGCAGCTTTATGCAGGGACTAGCGGGTCGAGAGACCCAGTACTTC.

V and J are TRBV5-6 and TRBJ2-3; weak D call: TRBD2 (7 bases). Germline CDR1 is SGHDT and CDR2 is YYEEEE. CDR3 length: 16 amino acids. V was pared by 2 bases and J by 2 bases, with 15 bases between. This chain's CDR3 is CASSFRGGDYTDTQYF. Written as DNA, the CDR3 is TGTGCCAGCAGCTTCAGGGGCGGGGACTACACAGATACGCAGTATTTT.

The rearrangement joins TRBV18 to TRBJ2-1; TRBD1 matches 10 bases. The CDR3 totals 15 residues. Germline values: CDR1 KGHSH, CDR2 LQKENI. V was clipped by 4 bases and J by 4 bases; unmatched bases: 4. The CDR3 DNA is TGTGCCAGCTCACTGGGGACAGGGGAGTACAATGAGCAGTTCTTC. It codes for CASSLGTGEYNEQFF.

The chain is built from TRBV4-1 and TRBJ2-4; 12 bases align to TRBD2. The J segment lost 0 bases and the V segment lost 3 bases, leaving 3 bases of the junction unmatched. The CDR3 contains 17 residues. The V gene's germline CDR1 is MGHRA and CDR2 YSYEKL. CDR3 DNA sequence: TGCGCCAGCAGCCATCCGACTAGCGGGAGAGCCAAAAACATTCAGTACTTC. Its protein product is CASSHPTSGRAKNIQYF.

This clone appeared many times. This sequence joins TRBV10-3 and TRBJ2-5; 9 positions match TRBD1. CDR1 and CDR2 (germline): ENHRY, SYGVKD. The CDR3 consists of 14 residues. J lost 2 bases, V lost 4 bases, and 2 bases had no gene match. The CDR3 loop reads CAISGGQGQETQYF. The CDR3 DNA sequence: TGTGCCATCAGTGGGGGACAGGGACAAGAGACCCAGTACTTC.

The CDR3 sequence: CASRTDRAQGETQYF. The DNA for the CDR3 is TGCGCCAGCAGAACTGACAGGGCCCAGGGGGAGACCCAGTACTTC. The rearrangement uses TRBV23-1 and TRBJ2-5; 7 bases match TRBD1. TRBV23-1 qualifies as an ORF whose function is uncertain. Trimming removed 6 bases from V and 5 bases from J; junction bases left unmatched: 12. The CDR3 is 15 residues long.

CDR3 DNA sequence: TGTGCCAGCAGCTTCTGGCGGGCAAGCTCCTACAATGAGCAGTTCTTC. Translated: CASSFWRASSYNEQFF. This chain uses TRBV11-1 with TRBJ2-1; TRBD2 is a possible D gene (5 bases). Looked up from germline, CDR1 is SGHAT and CDR2 is FQDESV (reference sequence). The CDR3 has 16 amino acids. Trimming cost V 3 bases and J 0 bases, with 12 bases left between them.

CDR3 loop: CAWSQGAIYGYTF. The DNA of the CDR3 is TGTGCCTGGAGTCAGGGGGCCATCTATGGCTACACCTTC. The J gene is TRBJ1-2, the V gene TRBV30; 8 bases map to TRBD1. This CDR3 comprises 13 residues. Per the germline V gene, CDR1 is GTSNPN and CDR2 is SVGIG (reference sequence). Trimming removed 2 bases from V and 4 bases from J; junction bases left unmatched: 3.

CDR3 in amino acids: CASSLYQGLGGYTF. In nucleotides, the CDR3 is TGTGCCAGCAGCTTGTACCAGGGCTTAGGAGGCTACACCTTC. This chain uses TRBV5-6 with TRBJ1-2; possibly TRBD1 for D (5 bases). The CDR3 sequence is 14 residues long. The germline V gene encodes CDR1 SGHDT and CDR2 YYEEEE. The V and J ends lost 1 base and 8 bases respectively, with 15 bases between them. Filled out from reference TRBV5-6 and TRBJ1-2, the complete variable domain reads DAGVTQSPTHLIKTRGQQVTLRCSPKSGHDTVSWYQQALGQGPQFIFQYYEEEERQRGNFPDRFSGHQFPNYSSELNVNALLLGDSALYLCASSLYQGLGGYTFGSGTRLTVV.

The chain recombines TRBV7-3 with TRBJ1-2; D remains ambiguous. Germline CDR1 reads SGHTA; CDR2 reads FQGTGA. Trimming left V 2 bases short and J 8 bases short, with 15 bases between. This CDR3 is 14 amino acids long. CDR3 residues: CASSLELRLTGYTF. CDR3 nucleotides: TGTGCCAGCAGCTTAGAGCTTAGGCTGACAGGCTACACCTTC. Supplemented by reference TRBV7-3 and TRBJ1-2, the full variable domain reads GAGVSQTPSNKVTEKGKYVELRCDPISGHTALYWYRQSLGQGPEFLIYFQGTGAADDSGLPNDRFFAVRPEGSVSTLKIQRTERGDSAVYLCASSLELRLTGYTFGSGTRLTVV.

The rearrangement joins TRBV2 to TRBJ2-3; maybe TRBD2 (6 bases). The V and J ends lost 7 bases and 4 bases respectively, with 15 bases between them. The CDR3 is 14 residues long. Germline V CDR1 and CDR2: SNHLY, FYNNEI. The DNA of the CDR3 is TGTGCCAGCAAGGAAGCCGGGAGCCCAGATACGCAGTATTTT. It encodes CASKEAGSPDTQYF.

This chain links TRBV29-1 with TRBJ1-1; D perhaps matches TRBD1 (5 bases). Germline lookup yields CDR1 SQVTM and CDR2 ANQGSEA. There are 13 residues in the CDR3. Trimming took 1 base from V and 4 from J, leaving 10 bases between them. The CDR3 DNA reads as TGCAGCGTTGAAGCCCAGGGAGGCACTGAAGCTTTCTTT. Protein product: CSVEAQGGTEAFF.

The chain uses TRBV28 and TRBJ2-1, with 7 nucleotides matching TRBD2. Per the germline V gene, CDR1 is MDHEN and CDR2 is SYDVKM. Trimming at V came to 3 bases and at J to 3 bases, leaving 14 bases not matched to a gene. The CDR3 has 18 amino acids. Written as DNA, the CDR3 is TGTGCCAGCAGTTTGGCCCGAGCGGGACTACCAAACTACAATGAGCAGTTCTTC. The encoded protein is CASSLARAGLPNYNEQFF.

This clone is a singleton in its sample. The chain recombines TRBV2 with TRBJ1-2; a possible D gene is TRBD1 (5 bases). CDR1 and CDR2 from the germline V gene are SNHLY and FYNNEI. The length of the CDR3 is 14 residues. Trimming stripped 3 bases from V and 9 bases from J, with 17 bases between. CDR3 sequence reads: CASSDTGGAERYTF. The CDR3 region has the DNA TGTGCCAGCAGTGATACGGGAGGGGCTGAACGCTACACCTTC. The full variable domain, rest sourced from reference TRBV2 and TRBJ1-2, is EPEVTQTPSHQVTQMGQEVILRCVPISNHLYFYWYRQILGQKVEFLVSFYNNEISEKSEIFDDQFSVERPDGSNFTLKIRSTKLEDSAMYFCASSDTGGAERYTFGSGTRLTVV.

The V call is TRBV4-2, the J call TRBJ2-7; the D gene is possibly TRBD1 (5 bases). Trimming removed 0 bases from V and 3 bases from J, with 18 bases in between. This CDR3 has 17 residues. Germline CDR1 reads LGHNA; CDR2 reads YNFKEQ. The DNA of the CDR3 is TGTGCCAGCAGCCAAGATTGGGGAAGTACAAGGGGCTACGAGCAGTACTTC. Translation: CASSQDWGSTRGYEQYF.

The CDR3 DNA follows: TGCAGCGGATCGGACAGGCACGAGCAGTACTTC. Translation gives CSGSDRHEQYF. J is TRBJ2-7 and V is TRBV29-1, with 7 bases fitting TRBD1. The CDR3 contains 11 residues. V was clipped by 7 bases and J by 5 bases; unmatched bases: 5. Germline values: CDR1 SQVTM, CDR2 ANQGSEA.